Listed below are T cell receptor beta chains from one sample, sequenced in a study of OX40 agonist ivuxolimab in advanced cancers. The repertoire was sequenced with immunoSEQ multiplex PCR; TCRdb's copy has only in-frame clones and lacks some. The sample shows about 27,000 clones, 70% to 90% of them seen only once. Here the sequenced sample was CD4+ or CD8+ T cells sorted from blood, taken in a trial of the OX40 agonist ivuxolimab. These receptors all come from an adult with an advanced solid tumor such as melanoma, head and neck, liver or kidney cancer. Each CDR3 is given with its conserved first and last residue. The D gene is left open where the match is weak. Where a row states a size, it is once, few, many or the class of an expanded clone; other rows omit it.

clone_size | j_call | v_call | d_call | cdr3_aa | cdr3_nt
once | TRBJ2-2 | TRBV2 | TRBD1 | CASSAWTGRTGELFF | TGTGCCAGCAGTGCCTGGACAGGGAGGACCGGGGAGCTGTTTTTT
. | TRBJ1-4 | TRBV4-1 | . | CASKGGNNEKLFF | TGCGCCAGTAAGGGGGGGAATAATGAAAAACTGTTTTTT
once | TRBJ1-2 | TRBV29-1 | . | CSVGGSIYGYTF | TGCAGCGTTGGAGGGTCCATCTATGGCTACACCTTC
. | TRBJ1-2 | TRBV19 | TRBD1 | CASRRDSPPLAPVDYGYTF | TGTGCCAGTCGCCGGGACAGCCCACCACTCGCTCCGGTTGACTATGGCTACACCTTC
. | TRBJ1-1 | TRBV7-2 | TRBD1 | CASSFGQGTEAFF | TGTGCCAGCAGCTTCGGACAGGGGACTGAAGCTTTCTTT
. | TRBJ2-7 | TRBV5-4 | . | CASSSPGGANSEQYF | TGTGCCAGCAGCTCCCCAGGGGGGGCGAATAGCGAGCAGTACTTC
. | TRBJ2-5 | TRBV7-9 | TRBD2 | CASSLGLAGEEYF | TGTGCCAGCAGCTTGGGACTAGCGGGAGAGGAGTACTTC
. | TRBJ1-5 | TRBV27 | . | CASRTSWTYSNQPQHF | TGTGCCAGCCGGACCAGTTGGACCTATAGCAATCAGCCCCAGCATTTT
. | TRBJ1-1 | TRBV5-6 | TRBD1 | CASSTGQGGDMNTEAFF | TGTGCCAGCAGCACGGGACAGGGAGGGGACATGAACACTGAAGCTTTCTTT
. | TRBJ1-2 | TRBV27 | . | CASETQYKALYGYTF | TGTGCCAGCGAGACCCAATACAAAGCATTGTATGGCTACACCTTC
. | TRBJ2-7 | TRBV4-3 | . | CASSQGGDYEQYF | TGCGCCAGCAGCCAAGGAGGGGATTACGAGCAGTACTTC
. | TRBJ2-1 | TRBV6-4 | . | CASSETETYNEQFF | TGTGCCAGCAGTGAGACAGAGACTTACAATGAGCAGTTCTTC
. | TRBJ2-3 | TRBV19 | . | CASSISVIPDTQYF | TGTGCCAGTAGTATCAGCGTCATCCCAGATACGCAGTATTTT
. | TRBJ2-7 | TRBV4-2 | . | CASSQEPPDSPSSYEQYF | TGTGCCAGCAGCCAAGAGCCCCCGGACAGCCCGAGCTCCTACGAGCAGTACTTC
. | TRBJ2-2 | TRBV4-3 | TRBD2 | CASSQLAGDTGELFF | TGCGCCAGCAGCCAACTAGCGGGGGATACCGGGGAGCTGTTTTTT
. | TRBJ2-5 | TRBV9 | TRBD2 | CASSVEGTSGRTQYF | TGTGCCAGCAGCGTAGAGGGGACTAGCGGGAGGACCCAGTACTTC
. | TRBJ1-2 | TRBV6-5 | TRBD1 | CASSYLTGAAGYTF | TGTGCCAGCAGTTACCTGACAGGGGCTGCCGGCTACACCTTC